This passage covers 10 T cell receptor beta chains from one sample sequenced in a study of beta chain features in type 1 diabetes. The entirety of the isolated RNA underwent reverse transcription, so expressed TCRB transcripts were sequenced. Repertoires were generated with immunoSEQ multiplex PCR, while TCRdb's copy carries only in-frame clones and drops some. This table holds under 400,000 clones, around a fifth found once. The material sequenced was naive CD4+ T cells from blood. Receptor source: a woman younger than 30 in good health.

V usage is TRBV29-1 and J usage is TRBJ2-1, with 8 bases aligning to TRBD2. Unmatched junction bases numbered 8, after V lost 5 bases and J lost 14 bases. Germline V gene data show CDR1 as SQVTM and CDR2 as ANQGSEA. The CDR3 runs to 11 residues. The chain's CDR3 is CSVTLWREEFF. The DNA for the CDR3 is TGCAGCGTTACACTATGGCGGGAGGAGTTCTTC.

The genes are TRBV30 and TRBJ1-6, with 7 nucleotides matching TRBD1. CDR1 GTSNPN and CDR2 SVGIG come from the germline V gene (reference sequence). The CDR3 length is 12 residues. V dropped 5 bases and J dropped 8; count of bases not matched to a gene: 3. The CDR3 protein is CAWGRGYSPLHF. The CDR3, as DNA: TGTGCCTGGGGCAGGGGGTATTCACCCCTCCACTTT. Filled out from reference TRBV30 and TRBJ1-6, the complete variable domain reads SQTIHQWPATLVQPVGSPLSLECTVEGTSNPNLYWYRQAAGRGLQLLFYSVGIGQISSEVPQNLSASRPQDRQFILSSKKLLLSDSGFYLCAWGRGYSPLHFGNGTRLTVT.

The V call is TRBV20-1, the J call TRBJ1-2; D is perhaps TRBD1 (5 bases). V lost 5 bases to trimming and J lost 2 bases, with 6 bases between them. Germline V gene data show CDR1 as DFQATT and CDR2 as SNEGSKA (reference sequence). This CDR3 is 11 amino acids long. CDR3 in DNA: TGCAGTGCTGGGGGGAACTATGGCTACACCTTC. Protein product: CSAGGNYGYTF.

A few counts support this clone. V usage is TRBV6-6 and J usage is TRBJ1-5, with 7 bases identical to TRBD1. The length of the CDR3 is 14 residues. CDR1 is MNHNY, CDR2 SVGAGI, per germline (reference sequence). Losses at the gene ends were 5 bases for V and 5 bases for J; bases not matched to a gene: 6. The CDR3 region has the DNA TGTGCCAGCAGTGCTCGAGACAGGGATCAGCCCCAGCATTTT. Amino acids: CASSARDRDQPQHF.

The CDR3 region has the DNA TGTGCCAGTAGTATAAGAGGGGGACAGGTCGGCTCTGGGGCCAACGTCCTGACTTTC. Its translation is CASSIRGGQVGSGANVLTF. This sequence joins TRBV19 and TRBJ2-6; 8 nucleotides agree with TRBD1. CDR1 LNHDA and CDR2 SQIVND come from the germline V gene (reference sequence). Trimming took 2 bases from V and 0 from J; bases not matched to a gene: 9. The CDR3 consists of 19 residues.

The chain links TRBV29-1 to TRBJ1-2; possible D gene TRBD1, 5 bases. V was clipped by 7 bases and J by 4 bases, with 19 bases between them. The CDR3 is 14 residues long. Germline V gives CDR1 SQVTM, CDR2 ANQGSEA. The DNA for the CDR3 is TGCAGCGCAGTAGGGGCAGGAGCACTCTATGGCTACACCTTC. It encodes CSAVGAGALYGYTF.

This clone showed up just a few times. A junction boundary mismatches the germline segment, possibly from a read error. The V gene is TRBV30, the J gene TRBJ2-3, with TRBD1 as a possible D gene (6 bases). Germline V gene data show CDR1 as GTSNPN and CDR2 as SVGIG (reference sequence). This CDR3 is 13 amino acids long. The CDR3: CAWSVTQDSIGNF. CDR3 nucleotide sequence: TGTGCCTGGAGTGTAACCCAGGACAGTATCGGCAATTTT.

This chain joins TRBV29-1 and TRBJ2-7; TRBD2 agrees at 8 bases. Germline assignment: CDR1 SQVTM and CDR2 ANQGSEA. With 7 bases clipped from V and 5 bases from J, the junction kept 10 bases outside the gene matches. The CDR3 extends over 13 amino acids. The CDR3 region has the DNA TGCAGCGCCTTACGCGGGGGGAGGCACGAGCAGTACTTC. Translation gives CSALRGGRHEQYF.

This clone has a single count. This chain joins TRBV30 and TRBJ2-4; D might be TRBD2 (5 bases). Germline values: CDR1 GTSNPN, CDR2 SVGIG (reference sequence). This CDR3 is built from 17 residues. V was clipped by 3 bases and J by 3 bases, with 21 bases between them. The CDR3: CAWRAPGAGTGKNIQYF. The CDR3 DNA is TGTGCCTGGAGGGCTCCGGGTGCGGGCACGGGCAAAAACATTCAGTACTTC.

Only a few counts were recorded for this clone. This chain links TRBV7-6 with TRBJ2-7, with 9 bases that match TRBD2. The CDR3 contains 15 residues. Germline CDR1 is SGHVS and CDR2 is FNYEAQ. V shed 2 bases, J shed 5 bases, and the junction held 7 bases outside the gene matches. The CDR3 DNA sequence: TGTGCCAGCAGCTTATCACCTAGCGGGATCGACGAGCAGTACTTC. This translates into CASSLSPSGIDEQYF.